This T cell receptor delta chain came from a study of gamma-delta T cells after stem cell transplantation. TCRdb reran clone calling via CATT on the RT-PCR reads. The repertoire has under 3,500 delta-chain clones, about a sixth of them found once; the top ten carry 11% to 15%. Sequencing input: gamma-delta T cells. The receptor was derived from a human donor. It is not recorded whose cells these are; they may come from a transplant donor.

CDR3 bases: TGTGCCTGTGGCGCGATTCTGGGAGACACCGATAAACTCATCTTT. Encoded protein: CACGAILGDTDKLIF. The chain employs TRDV2 and TRDJ1; weak D call: TRDD3 (5 bases). V was clipped by 5 bases and J by 0 bases, with 15 bases between them. In germline, CDR1 is GEAIGNYY, CDR2 EKD. This CDR3 contains 15 residues.